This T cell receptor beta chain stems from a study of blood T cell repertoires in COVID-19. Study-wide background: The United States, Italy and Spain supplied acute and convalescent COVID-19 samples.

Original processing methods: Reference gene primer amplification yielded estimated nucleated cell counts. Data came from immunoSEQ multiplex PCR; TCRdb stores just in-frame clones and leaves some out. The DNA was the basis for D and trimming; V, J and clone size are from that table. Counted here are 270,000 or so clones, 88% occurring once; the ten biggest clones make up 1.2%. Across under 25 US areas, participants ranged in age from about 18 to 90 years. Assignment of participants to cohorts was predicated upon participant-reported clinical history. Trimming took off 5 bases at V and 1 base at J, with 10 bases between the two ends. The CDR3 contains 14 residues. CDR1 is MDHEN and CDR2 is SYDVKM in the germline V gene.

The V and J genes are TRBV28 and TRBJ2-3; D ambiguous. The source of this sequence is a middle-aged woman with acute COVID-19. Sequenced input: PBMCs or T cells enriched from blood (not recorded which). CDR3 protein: CASSPLGGTDTQYF. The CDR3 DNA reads TGTGCCAGCAGTCCTCTCGGTGGCACAGATACGCAGTATTTT.